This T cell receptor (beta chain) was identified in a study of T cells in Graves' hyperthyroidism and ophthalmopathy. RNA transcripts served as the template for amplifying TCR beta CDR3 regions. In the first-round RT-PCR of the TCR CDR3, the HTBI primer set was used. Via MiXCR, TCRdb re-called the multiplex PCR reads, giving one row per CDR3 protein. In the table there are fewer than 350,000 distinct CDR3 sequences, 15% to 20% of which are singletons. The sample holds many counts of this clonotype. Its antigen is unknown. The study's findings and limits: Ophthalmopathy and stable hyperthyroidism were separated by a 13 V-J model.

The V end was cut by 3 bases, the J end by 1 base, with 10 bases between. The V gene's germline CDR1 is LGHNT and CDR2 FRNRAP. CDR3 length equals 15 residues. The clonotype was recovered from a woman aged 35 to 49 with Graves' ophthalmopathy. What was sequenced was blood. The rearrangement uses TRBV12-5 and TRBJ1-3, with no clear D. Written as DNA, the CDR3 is TGTGCTAGTGGTTTCCTAGAGGGATCTGGAAACACCATATATTTT. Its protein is CASGFLEGSGNTIYF.